These 17 T cell receptor beta chains share one sample of origin, sequenced in a study of CXCR3-negative and CXCR3-positive naive CD8 T cells. Findings and caveats of the study: Hydrophobicity of TRB CDR3s was greater in CXCR3-positive naive cells than in CXCR3-negative naive cells.

No antigen has been identified for these receptors. In preparing the TRB cDNA libraries, 5' RACE with UMI labels was used. From the 5' RACE reads, TCRdb lists one entry per CDR3 protein and no DNA. This table holds tens of thousands of distinct CDR3 sequences. The sequenced material came from naive CXCR3+ CD8+ T cells from blood. Subset: CD45RO-CCR7+CD27+CD95- naive CD8+ T cells expressing CXCR3 (TNR3+). These receptors originate from a human donor in good health. Some clones in this sample may be carry-over from other donors' samples.

The chain couples TRBV7-3 to TRBJ2-7; there is no DNA to check the TCRdb D call of TRBD1. This CDR3 is built from 15 residues. Germline loops: CDR1 SGHTA, CDR2 FQGTGA. CDR3 loop: CASSLSGDRTYEQYF.

This rearrangement joins TRBV9 to TRBJ1-2. This CDR3 contains 13 residues. From germline, CDR1 is SGDLS and CDR2 YYNGEE. The CDR3 here is CASSAHSTYGYTF.

This chain uses TRBV15 with TRBJ2-2; TCRdb's D call, TRBD1, is unchecked because there is no DNA. CDR1 and CDR2 (germline): LNHNV, YYDKDF (reference sequence). The CDR3 has 12 residues. CDR3 sequence: CATSDRAGELFF.

The CDR3 is CASSPSGTGIYEQYF. This chain connects TRBV18 to TRBJ2-7; TCRdb calls TRBD1, which cannot be checked without DNA. Per the germline V gene, CDR1 is KGHSH and CDR2 is LQKENI. The CDR3 sequence is 15 residues long.

This chain connects TRBV28 to TRBJ1-5; no DNA is available, so the TRBD1 call from TCRdb remains unchecked. Germline lookup yields CDR1 MDHEN and CDR2 SYDVKM. CDR3 length: 17 amino acids. This CDR3 is CASSAVRGTVGNQPQHF.

The rearrangement joins TRBV5-6 to TRBJ2-3; as DNA is missing, the TRBD1 call by TCRdb cannot be tested. Germline V gives CDR1 SGHDT, CDR2 YYEEEE. CDR3 length equals 17 residues. CDR3 amino acids: CASRLRDRFGSTDTQYF.

The V gene is TRBV10-3, the J gene TRBJ1-5; the D gene TCRdb calls, TRBD1, cannot be checked with no DNA. Germline-derived CDR1 and CDR2 are ENHRY and SYGVKD. CDR3 length equals 20 residues. The CDR3 region is CAISESEGFDRVVANQPQHF.

The gene calls are TRBV29-1 and TRBJ2-2; TCRdb returns TRBD2, unconfirmable since there is no DNA. The CDR3 runs 14 residues. Germline assignment: CDR1 SQVTM and CDR2 ANQGSEA. CDR3 amino acids: CSVEGGSDTGELFF.

The chain combines TRBV7-8 with TRBJ2-3. This CDR3 is built from 14 residues. The germline V gene encodes CDR1 SGHVS and CDR2 FQNEAQ. CDR3 amino acids: CASSLAGFTDTQYF.

This rearrangement joins TRBV28 to TRBJ2-7; the TCRdb D gene call, TRBD1, has no DNA to confirm it. The CDR3 has 16 amino acids. CDR1 MDHEN and CDR2 SYDVKM come from the germline V gene. The CDR3 loop is CASIPRADHRYYEQYF.

The chain links TRBV5-6 to TRBJ1-1; lacking DNA, the TRBD1 call made by TCRdb goes unchecked. The CDR3 loop spans 15 amino acids. Germline CDR1 is SGHDT and CDR2 is YYEEEE. CDR3 in amino acids: CASSSRAQGYTEAFF.

The chain couples TRBV20-1 to TRBJ2-1; lacking DNA, the TRBD2 call made by TCRdb goes unchecked. The germline V gene encodes CDR1 DFQATT and CDR2 SNEGSKA (reference sequence). The CDR3 extends over 12 amino acids. CDR3 sequence: CSARDRETQQFF.

The rearrangement uses TRBV9 and TRBJ2-3; TCRdb's D gene call, TRBD1, goes unchecked for lack of DNA. Germline CDR1 is SGDLS and CDR2 is YYNGEE. CDR3 length: 14 amino acids. CDR3 protein: CASSVNTGPDTQYF.

J is TRBJ2-3 and V is TRBV6-6; TCRdb calls TRBD1, which cannot be checked without DNA. CDR1 MNHNY and CDR2 SVGAGI come from the germline V gene (reference sequence). This CDR3 is built from 17 residues. This CDR3 reads CASSSPRQDGNTDTQYF.

The rearrangement uses TRBV11-2 and TRBJ1-5; TCRdb proposes TRBD1, but this gene call is untestable without DNA. CDR1 and CDR2 from the germline V gene are SGHAT and FQNNGV. CDR3 length: 16 residues. CDR3 in amino acids: CASSNIPRGHNQPQHF.

The chain combines TRBV12-3 or TRBV12-4 with TRBJ2-3. The CDR3 runs 13 residues. The CDR3 spells CASSLALRDTQYF.

The chain joins TRBV6-2 or TRBV6-3 to TRBJ2-7. The CDR3 loop spans 12 amino acids. CDR1 is MNHEY, CDR2 SVGEGT, per germline. This chain's CDR3 is CASSAAVYEQYF.